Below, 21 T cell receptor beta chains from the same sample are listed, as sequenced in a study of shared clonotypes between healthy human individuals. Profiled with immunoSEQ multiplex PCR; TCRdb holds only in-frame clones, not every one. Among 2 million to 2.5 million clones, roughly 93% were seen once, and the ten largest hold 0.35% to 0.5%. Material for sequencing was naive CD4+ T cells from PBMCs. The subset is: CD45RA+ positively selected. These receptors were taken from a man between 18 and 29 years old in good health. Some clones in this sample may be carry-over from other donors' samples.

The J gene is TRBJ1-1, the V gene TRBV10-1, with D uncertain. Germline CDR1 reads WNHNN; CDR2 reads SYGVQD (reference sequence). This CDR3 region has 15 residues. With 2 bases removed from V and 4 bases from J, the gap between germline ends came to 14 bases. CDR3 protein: CASSENTIMGTEAFF. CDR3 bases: TGCGCCAGCAGTGAGAACACCATAATGGGCACTGAAGCTTTCTTT.

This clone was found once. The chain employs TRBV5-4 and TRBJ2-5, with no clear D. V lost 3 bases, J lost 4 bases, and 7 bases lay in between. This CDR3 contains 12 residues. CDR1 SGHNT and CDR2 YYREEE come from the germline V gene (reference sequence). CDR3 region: CASSSIGETQYF. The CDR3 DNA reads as TGTGCCAGCAGCTCGATTGGAGAGACCCAGTACTTC. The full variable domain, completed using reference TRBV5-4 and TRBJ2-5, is ETGVTQSPTHLIKTRGQQVTLRCSSQSGHNTVSWYQQALGQGPQFIFQYYREEENGRGNFPPRFSGLQFPNYSSELNVNALELDDSALYLCASSSIGETQYFGPGTRLLVL.

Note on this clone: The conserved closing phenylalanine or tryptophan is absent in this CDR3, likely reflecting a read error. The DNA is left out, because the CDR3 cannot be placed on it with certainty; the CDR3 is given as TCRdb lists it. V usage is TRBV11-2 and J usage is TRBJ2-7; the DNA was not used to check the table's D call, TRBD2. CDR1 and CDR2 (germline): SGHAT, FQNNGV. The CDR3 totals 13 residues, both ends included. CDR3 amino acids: CASSAGTSGVITS.

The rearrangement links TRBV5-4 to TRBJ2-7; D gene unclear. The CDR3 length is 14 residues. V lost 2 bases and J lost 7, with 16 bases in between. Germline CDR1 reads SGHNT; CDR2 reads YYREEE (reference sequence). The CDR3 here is CASSFGPDLREQYF. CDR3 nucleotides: TGTGCCAGCAGCTTCGGACCAGACCTTCGGGAGCAGTACTTC.

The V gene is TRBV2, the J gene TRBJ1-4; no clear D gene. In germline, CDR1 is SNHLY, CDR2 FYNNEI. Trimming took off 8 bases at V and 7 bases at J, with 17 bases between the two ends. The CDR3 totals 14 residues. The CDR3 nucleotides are TGTGCCAGCCTTAAGGGAGGGCCACCTGAAAAACTGTTTTTT. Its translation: CASLKGGPPEKLFF.

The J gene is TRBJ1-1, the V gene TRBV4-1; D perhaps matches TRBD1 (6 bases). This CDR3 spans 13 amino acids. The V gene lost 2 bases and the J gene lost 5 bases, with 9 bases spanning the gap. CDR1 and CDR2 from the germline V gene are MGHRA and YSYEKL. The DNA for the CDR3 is TGCGCCAGCAGCCAAAGCAGGGGTACTGAAGCTTTCTTT. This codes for CASSQSRGTEAFF.

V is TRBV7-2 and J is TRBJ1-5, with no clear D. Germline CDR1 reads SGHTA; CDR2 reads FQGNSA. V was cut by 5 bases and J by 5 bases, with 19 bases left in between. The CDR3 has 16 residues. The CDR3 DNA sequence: TGTGCCAGCAGCGCCGATATTGGCTCCTGGGATCAGCCCCAGCATTTT. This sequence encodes CASSADIGSWDQPQHF.

The CDR3 sequence is CASSPSPGPGELFF. DNA for the CDR3: TGTGCCAGCAGCCCATCCCCCGGCCCCGGGGAGCTGTTTTTT. The chain combines TRBV9 with TRBJ2-2; D is unclear. There are 14 residues in the CDR3. CDR1 is SGDLS and CDR2 is YYNGEE in the germline V gene. With 4 bases removed from V and 6 bases from J, the gap between germline ends came to 13 bases.

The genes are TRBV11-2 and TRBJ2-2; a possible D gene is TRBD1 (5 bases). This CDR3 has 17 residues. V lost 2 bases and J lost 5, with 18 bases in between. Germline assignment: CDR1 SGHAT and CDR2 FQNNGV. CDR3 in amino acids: CASSLLQAYPPTGELFF. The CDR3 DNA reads TGTGCCAGCAGCTTATTACAGGCCTACCCTCCTACCGGGGAGCTGTTTTTT.

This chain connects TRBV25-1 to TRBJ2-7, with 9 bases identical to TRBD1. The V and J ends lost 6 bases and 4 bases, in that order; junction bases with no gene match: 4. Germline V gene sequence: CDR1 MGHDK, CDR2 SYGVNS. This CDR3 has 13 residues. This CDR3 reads CASRETGGYEQYF. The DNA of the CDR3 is TGTGCCAGCAGAGAGACAGGGGGTTACGAGCAGTACTTC.

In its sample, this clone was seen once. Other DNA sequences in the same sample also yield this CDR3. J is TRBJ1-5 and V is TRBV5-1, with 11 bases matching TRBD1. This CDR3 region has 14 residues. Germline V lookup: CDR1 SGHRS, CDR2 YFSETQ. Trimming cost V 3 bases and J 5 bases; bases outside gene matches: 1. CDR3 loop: CASSSGQGDQPQHF. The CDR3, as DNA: TGCGCCAGCAGCTCGGGACAGGGGGATCAGCCCCAGCATTTT.

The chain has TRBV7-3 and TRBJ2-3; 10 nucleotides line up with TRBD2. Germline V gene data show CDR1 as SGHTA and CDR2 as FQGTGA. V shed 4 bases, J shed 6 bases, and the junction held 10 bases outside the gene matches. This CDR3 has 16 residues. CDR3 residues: CASSSGLAGELDTQYF. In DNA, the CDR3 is TGTGCCAGCAGCTCAGGGCTAGCGGGAGAATTGGATACGCAGTATTTT.

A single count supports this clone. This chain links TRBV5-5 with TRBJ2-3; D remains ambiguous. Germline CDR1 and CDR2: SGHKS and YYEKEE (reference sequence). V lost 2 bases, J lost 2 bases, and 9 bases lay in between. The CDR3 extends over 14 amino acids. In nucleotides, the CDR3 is TGTGCCAGCAGCTTCGGACCGAACACAGATACGCAGTATTTT. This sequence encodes CASSFGPNTDTQYF.

The CDR3 sequence: CASSQGTVQSPGANVLTF. CDR3 DNA: TGCGCCAGCAGCCAAGGGACAGTTCAAAGTCCTGGGGCCAACGTCCTGACTTTC. The chain couples TRBV4-1 to TRBJ2-6; D might be TRBD1 (6 bases). Germline V gene data show CDR1 as MGHRA and CDR2 as YSYEKL. Deletions cut 1 base from V and 2 bases from J, with 15 bases between. This CDR3 is built from 18 residues.

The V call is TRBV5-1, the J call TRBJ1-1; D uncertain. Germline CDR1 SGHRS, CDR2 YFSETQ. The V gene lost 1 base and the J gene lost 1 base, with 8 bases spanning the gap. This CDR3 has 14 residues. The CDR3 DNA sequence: TGCGCCAGCAGCTTGATGCCGGGGAACACTGAAGCTTTCTTT. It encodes CASSLMPGNTEAFF.

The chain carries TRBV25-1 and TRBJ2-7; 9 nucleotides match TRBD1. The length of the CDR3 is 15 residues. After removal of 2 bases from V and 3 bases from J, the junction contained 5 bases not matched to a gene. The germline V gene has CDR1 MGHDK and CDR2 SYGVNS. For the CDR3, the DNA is TGTGCCAGCAGTGAAACGGGACAGGGTAACTACGAGCAGTACTTC. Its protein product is CASSETGQGNYEQYF.

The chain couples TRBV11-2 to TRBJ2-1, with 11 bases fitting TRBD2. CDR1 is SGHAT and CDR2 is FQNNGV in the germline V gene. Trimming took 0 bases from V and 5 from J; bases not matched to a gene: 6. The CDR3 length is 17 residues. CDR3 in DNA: TGTGCCAGCAGCTTAGAAGCTAGCGGGAGGCCGCACAATGAGCAGTTCTTC. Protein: CASSLEASGRPHNEQFF.

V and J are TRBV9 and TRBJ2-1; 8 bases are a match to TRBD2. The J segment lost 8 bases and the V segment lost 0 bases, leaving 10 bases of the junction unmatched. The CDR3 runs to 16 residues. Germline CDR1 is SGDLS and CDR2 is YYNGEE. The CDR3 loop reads CASSVAGTSGTHEQFF. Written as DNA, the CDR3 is TGTGCCAGCAGCGTAGCTGGAACTAGCGGTACCCATGAGCAGTTCTTC.

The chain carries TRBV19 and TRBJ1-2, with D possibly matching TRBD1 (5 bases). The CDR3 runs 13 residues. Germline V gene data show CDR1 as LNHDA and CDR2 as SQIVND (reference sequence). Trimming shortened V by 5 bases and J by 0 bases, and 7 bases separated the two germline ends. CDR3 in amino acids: CASSSGTNYGYTF. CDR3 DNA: TGTGCCAGTAGTTCAGGGACTAACTATGGCTACACCTTC. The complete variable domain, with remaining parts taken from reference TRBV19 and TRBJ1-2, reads DGGITQSPKYLFRKEGQNVTLSCEQNLNHDAMYWYRQDPGQGLRLIYYSQIVNDFQKGDIAEGYSVSREKKESFPLTVTSAQKNPTAFYLCASSSGTNYGYTFGSGTRLTVV.

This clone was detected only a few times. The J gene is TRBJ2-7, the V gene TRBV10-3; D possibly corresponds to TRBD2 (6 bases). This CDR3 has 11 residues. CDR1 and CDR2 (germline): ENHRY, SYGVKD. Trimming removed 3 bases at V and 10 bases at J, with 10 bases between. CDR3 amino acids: CAISDSGSQYF. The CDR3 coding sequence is TGTGCCATCAGTGATTCCGGGAGCCAGTACTTC.

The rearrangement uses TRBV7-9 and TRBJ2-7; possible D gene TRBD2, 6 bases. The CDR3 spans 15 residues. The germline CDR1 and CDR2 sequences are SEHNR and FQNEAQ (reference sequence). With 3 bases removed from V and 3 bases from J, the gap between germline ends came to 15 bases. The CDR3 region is CASSFSRRESYEQYF. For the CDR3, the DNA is TGTGCCAGCAGCTTCAGCCGGCGGGAAAGCTACGAGCAGTACTTC.